Below are 7 T cell receptor beta chains sequenced from a single sample in a study of neoadjuvant anti-PD-1 for oral cavity cancer. The protocol was immunoSEQ multiplex PCR, while the TCRdb copy is restricted to in-frame clones and leaves out a portion. The sample contains 30,000 to 40,000 clones, around nine tenths of which appear only once. The sequencing here drew on PBMCs, taken before nivolumab (anti-PD-1) treatment. Receptors were obtained from a person between 40 and 80 years old with oral cavity squamous cell carcinoma.

The V gene is TRBV6-1, the J gene TRBJ2-3; no definite D call. Trimming took off 5 bases at V and 0 bases at J, with 12 bases between the two ends. The CDR3 runs 15 residues. Germline CDR1 reads MNHNS; CDR2 reads SASEGT. CDR3 protein: CASSPQLPSTDTQYF. CDR3 DNA sequence: TGTGCCAGCAGTCCTCAGCTCCCTAGCACAGATACGCAGTATTTT.

This chain links TRBV5-1 with TRBJ2-4; D may match TRBD1 or TRBD2 (5 bases each). Germline-derived CDR1 and CDR2 are SGHRS and YFSETQ. V lost 2 bases and J lost 2, with 8 bases in between. The CDR3 has 14 residues. The CDR3, as DNA: TGCGCCAGCAGCTTCGGGGCGACCAAAAACATTCAGTACTTC. Translated: CASSFGATKNIQYF.

The J gene is TRBJ1-5, the V gene TRBV21-1. TRBV21-1 is recorded as a pseudogene. The length of the CDR3 is 14 residues. The CDR3 loop is CASRNERGNQPQHF. In nucleotides, the CDR3 is TGTGCCAGCAGAAATGAAAGGGGCAATCAGCCCCAGCATTTT.

V usage is TRBV30 and J usage is TRBJ2-2; either TRBD1 or TRBD2 may fit D (5 bases each). Deletions cut 1 base from V and 5 bases from J, with 11 bases between. This CDR3 spans 14 amino acids. The germline CDR1 and CDR2 sequences are GTSNPN and SVGIG (reference sequence). CDR3 DNA: TGTGCCTGGAGTGAGGGACGGACAACCGGGGAGCTGTTTTTT. Protein: CAWSEGRTTGELFF.

This clone has only one observation. This chain links TRBV5-1 with TRBJ1-2; TRBD1 matches 9 bases. The CDR3 spans 14 residues. The J segment lost 5 bases and the V segment lost 6 bases, leaving 8 bases of the junction unmatched. CDR1 and CDR2 (germline): SGHRS, YFSETQ. The CDR3 loop reads CASTSGQGTYGYTF. DNA for the CDR3: TGCGCCAGCACGTCGGGACAGGGAACTTATGGCTACACCTTC.

V and J are TRBV19 and TRBJ2-1; 7 bases are shared with TRBD2. The length of the CDR3 is 14 residues. The V segment lost 6 bases and the J segment 4 bases; nucleotides outside the gene matches: 6. Germline V CDR1 and CDR2: LNHDA, SQIVND (reference sequence). CDR3 nucleotides: TGTGCCAGTAGACGGCTGGGAGGGTACAATGAGCAGTTCTTC. Translation: CASRRLGGYNEQFF.

This chain links TRBV5-1 with TRBJ2-1; D might be TRBD1 (5 bases). V was clipped by 4 bases and J by 6 bases, with 14 bases between them. The CDR3 spans 14 residues. The germline gives CDR1 SGHRS, CDR2 YFSETQ. CDR3: CASSRLRAANEQFF. DNA of the CDR3: TGCGCCAGCAGCCGACTCAGGGCCGCCAATGAGCAGTTCTTC.